The entry that follows covers one TCR beta chain sequence. The sample is drawn from a study of cytomegalovirus exposure and HLA in healthy donors. A multiplex PCR was run with 60 Vbeta primers and 13 Jbeta primers. The method was immunoSEQ multiplex PCR; TCRdb's version includes in-frame clones alone and lacks a portion of them. The data show 130,000 or so clones, with 65% to 75% seen just once and 6.6% held by the top ten. Germline V CDR1 and CDR2: SGHRS, YFSETQ. The CDR3 loop spans 15 amino acids. V shed 4 bases, J shed 4 bases, and the junction held 10 bases outside the gene matches. The chain has TRBV5-1 and TRBJ1-2; TRBD1 matches at 7 bases. The sequence came from a man in his forties or fifties in good health and CMV-seropositive. Sequenced material: PBMCs. The CDR3 sequence: CASSDRDRRSYGYTF. CDR3 DNA sequence: TGCGCCAGCAGCGATCGGGACAGAAGATCCTATGGCTACACCTTC.